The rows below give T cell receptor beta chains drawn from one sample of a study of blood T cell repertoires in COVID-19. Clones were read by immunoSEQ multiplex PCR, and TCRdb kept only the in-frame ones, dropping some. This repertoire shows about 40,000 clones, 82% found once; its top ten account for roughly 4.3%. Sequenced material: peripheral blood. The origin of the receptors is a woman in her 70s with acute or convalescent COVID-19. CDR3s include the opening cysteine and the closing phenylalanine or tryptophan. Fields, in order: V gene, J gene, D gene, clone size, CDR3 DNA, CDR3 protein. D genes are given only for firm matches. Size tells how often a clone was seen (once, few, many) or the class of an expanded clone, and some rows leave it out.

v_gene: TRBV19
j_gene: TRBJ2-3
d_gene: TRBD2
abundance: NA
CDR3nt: TGTGCCAGTAGTATGTCGAGGCTAGCGGGAGGGGTCACAGATACGCAGTATTTT
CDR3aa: CASSMSRLAGGVTDTQYF

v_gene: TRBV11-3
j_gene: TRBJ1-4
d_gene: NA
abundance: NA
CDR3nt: TGTGCCAGCAGCTCACCGGTTGGCGGTGGTGAAAAACTGTTTTTT
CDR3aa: CASSSPVGGGEKLFF

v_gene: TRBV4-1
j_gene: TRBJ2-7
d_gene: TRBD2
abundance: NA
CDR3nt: TGCGCCAGCAGCCACCCATCGGCAGCGGGAGATTACGAGCAGTACTTC
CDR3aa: CASSHPSAAGDYEQYF

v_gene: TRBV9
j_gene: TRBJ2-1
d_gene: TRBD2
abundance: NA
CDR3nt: TGTGCCAGCAGCGGTAGAGGAGCGGGAACCTACAATGAGCAGTTCTTC
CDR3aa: CASSGRGAGTYNEQFF

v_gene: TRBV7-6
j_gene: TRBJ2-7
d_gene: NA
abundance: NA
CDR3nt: TGTGCCAGCAGCTCGACACCCACCTACGAGCAGTACTTC
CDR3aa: CASSSTPTYEQYF

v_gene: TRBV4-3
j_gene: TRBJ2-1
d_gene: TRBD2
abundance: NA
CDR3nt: TGCGCCAGCAGCCAAGGGGCTAGCGGGAGGTTGGGTGAGCAGTTCTTC
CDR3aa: CASSQGASGRLGEQFF

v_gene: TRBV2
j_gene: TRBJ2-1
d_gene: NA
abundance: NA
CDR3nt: TGTGCCACCTCCCTTCTCCCCTACAATGAGCAGTTCTTC
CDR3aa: CATSLLPYNEQFF

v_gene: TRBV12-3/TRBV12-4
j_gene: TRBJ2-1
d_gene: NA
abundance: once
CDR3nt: TGTGCCAGCAGTTTGTACTGGAGGAATGAGCAGTTCTTC
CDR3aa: CASSLYWRNEQFF

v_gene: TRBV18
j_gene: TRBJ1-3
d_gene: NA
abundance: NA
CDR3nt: TGTGCCAGCTCACGGGTGGGGAGCACTGGAAACACCATATATTTT
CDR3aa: CASSRVGSTGNTIYF

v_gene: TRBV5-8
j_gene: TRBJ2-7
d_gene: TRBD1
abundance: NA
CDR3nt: TGTGCCAGCAGCCGCCCCGGGACAGGAGCCTACGAGCAGTACTTC
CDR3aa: CASSRPGTGAYEQYF

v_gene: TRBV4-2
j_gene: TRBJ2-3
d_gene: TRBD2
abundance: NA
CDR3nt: TGTGCCAGCAGCCTTAGGGGGACTAGCGGTAGCACAGATACGCAGTATTTT
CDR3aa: CASSLRGTSGSTDTQYF

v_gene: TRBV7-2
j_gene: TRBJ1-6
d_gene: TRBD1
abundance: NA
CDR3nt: TGTGCCAGCAGCCCGCGACAGGGTGGGTATAATTCACCCCTCCACTTT
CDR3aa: CASSPRQGGYNSPLHF

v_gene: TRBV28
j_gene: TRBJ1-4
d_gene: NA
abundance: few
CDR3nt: TGTGCCAGCAGTGGGGCAGGGCCCCGGAATTATATTGAAAAACTGTTTTTT
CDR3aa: CASSGAGPRNYIEKLFF

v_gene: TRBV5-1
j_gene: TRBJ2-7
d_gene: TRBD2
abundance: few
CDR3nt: TGCGCCAGCAGCTTGGGGGCGGGAGAGAAGCAGTACTTC
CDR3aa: CASSLGAGEKQYF

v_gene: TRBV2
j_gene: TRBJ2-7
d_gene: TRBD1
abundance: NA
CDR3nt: TGTGCCAGCAGCGCGGGACAGGGCCCCTACGAGCAGTACTTC
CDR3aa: CASSAGQGPYEQYF

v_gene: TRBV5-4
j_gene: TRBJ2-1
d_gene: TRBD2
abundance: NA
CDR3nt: TGTGCCAGCAGCCGACTAGCGGGAGGCAACAATGAGCAGTTCTTC
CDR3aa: CASSRLAGGNNEQFF

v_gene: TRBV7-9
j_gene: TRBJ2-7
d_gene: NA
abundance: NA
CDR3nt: TGTGCCAGCAGCTCTGGTTTCCTAGGGGGCGAGCAGTACTTC
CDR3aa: CASSSGFLGGEQYF

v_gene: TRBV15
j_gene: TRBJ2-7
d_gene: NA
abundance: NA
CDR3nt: TGTGCCACCAGCAGAGGGGAGGGGGGCTACGAGCAGTACTTC
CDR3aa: CATSRGEGGYEQYF

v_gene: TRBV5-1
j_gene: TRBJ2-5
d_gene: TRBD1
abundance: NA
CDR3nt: TGCGCCAGCAGCCTAGGGGACAGGGGGCTTTACGAGACCCAGTACTTC
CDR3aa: CASSLGDRGLYETQYF

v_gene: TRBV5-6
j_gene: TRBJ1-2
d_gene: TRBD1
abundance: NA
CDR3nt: TGTGCCAGCAGCTTTAGGGGTACAGGGGATAATCATGGCTACACCTTC
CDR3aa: CASSFRGTGDNHGYTF

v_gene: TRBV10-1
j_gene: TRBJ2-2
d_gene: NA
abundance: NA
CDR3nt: TGCGCCAGCAGTGTTTCCGTACGGCGGAATGTCACCGGGGAGCTGTTTTTT
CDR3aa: CASSVSVRRNVTGELFF

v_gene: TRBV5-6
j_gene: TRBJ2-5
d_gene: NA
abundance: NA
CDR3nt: TGTGCCAGCTCTTCCTACAGGGATGGTACAGAGACCCAGTACTTC
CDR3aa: CASSSYRDGTETQYF

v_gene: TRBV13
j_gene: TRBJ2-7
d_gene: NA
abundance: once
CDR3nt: TGTGCCAGCAGCCAGGAGACAGATATCGAGCAGTACTTC
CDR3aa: CASSQETDIEQYF

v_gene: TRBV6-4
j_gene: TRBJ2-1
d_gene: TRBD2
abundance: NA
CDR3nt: TGTGCCAGCAGTGACTGGCAAGGACTAGCCTGCTCCTACAATGAGCAGTTCTTC
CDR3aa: CASSDWQGLACSYNEQFF

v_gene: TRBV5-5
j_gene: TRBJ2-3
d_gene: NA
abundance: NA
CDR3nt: TGTGCCAGCAGCTTGGGACTAGGGTTGATGGATACGCAGTATTTT
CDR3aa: CASSLGLGLMDTQYF

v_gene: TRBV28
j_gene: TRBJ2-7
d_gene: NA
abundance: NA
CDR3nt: TGTGCCAGCAGTTTGCAGGGGAGCTCCTACGAGCAGTACTTC
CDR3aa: CASSLQGSSYEQYF

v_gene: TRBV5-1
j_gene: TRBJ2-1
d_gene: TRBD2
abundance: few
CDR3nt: TGCGCCAGCAGCTTACTAGCGGGAGGGCCAACCGCCAAAGGGCAGTTCTTC
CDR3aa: CASSLLAGGPTAKGQFF

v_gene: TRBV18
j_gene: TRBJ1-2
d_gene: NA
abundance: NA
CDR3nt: TGTGCCAGCTCCACCGGCGGAGCAGTACGAGTTCTTGGCTACACCTTC
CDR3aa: CASSTGGAVRVLGYTF

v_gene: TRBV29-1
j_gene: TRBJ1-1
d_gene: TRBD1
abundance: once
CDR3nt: TGCAGCGTGGTTCGGGACAGGGGATTCACTGAAGCTTTCTTT
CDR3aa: CSVVRDRGFTEAFF

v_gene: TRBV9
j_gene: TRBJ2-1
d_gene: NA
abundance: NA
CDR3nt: TGTGCCAGCAGCCGGAGGGACGAGACAGGGAATGCTCGGTTCTTC
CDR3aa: CASSRRDETGNARFF

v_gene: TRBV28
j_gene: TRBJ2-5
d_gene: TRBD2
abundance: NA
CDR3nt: TGTGCCAGCAGTCCATCTCGGACTAGCGTCCCAGAGACCCAGTACTTC
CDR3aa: CASSPSRTSVPETQYF

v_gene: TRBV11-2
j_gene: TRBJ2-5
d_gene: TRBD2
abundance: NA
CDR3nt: TGTGCCAGCAGCTCCCGGACTAGCGGGAGACGGCGGCAAGAGACCCAGTACTTC
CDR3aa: CASSSRTSGRRRQETQYF

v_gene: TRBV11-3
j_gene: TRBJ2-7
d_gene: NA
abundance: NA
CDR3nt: TGTGCCAGCAGCCCTTTTCGGGACAAGAACTACGAGCAGTACTTC
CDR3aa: CASSPFRDKNYEQYF

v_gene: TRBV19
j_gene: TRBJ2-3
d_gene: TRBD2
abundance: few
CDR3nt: TGTGCCAGTAGTCGCCTGCTAGCGGGCCCAAGCACAGATACGCAGTATTTT
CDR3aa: CASSRLLAGPSTDTQYF

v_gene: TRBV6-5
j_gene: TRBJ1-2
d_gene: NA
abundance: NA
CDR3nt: TGTGCCAGCTACCCGGCACAGGCAAGTTATGGCTACACCTTC
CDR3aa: CASYPAQASYGYTF

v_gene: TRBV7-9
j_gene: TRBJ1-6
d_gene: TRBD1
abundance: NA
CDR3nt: TGTGCCAGCAGCTCCGGGACAGGGGGTTCACCCCTCCACTTT
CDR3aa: CASSSGTGGSPLHF

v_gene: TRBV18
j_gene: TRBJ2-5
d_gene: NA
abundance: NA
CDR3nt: TGTGCCAGCTCACCACCCGAGCGGTGGGAGACCCAGTACTTC
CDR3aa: CASSPPERWETQYF

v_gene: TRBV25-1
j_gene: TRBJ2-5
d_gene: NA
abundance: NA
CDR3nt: TGTGCCAGCAGTGAATCGAGCAGAGGGCGAGAGACCCAGTACTTC
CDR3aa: CASSESSRGRETQYF

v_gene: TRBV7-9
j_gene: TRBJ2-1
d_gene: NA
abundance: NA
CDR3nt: TGTGCCAGCAGTTCCTACTTGGGGCCCCTTTACAATGAGCAGTTCTTC
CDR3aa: CASSSYLGPLYNEQFF

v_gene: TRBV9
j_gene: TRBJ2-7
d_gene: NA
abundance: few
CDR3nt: TGTGCCAGCAGCAAAAACGTGGGAGTCGGCGAGCAGTACTTC
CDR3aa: CASSKNVGVGEQYF